This T cell receptor beta chain is drawn from a study of identical twins. Study-level results: Findings depended on cross-sectional statistics rather than tracking the same donors. Those out-of-frame alpha sequences shared by twins showed an excess of low generation probability.

The V end lost 0 bases, the J end lost 5 bases, and 11 bases lay between the germline ends. CDR3 length equals 15 residues. Germline V CDR1 and CDR2: SGHAT, FQNNGV. This clonotype appeared many times. Its antigen is still unknown. A universal primer site was incorporated via template switching, and the cDNA contained unique molecular identifiers. TCRdb redid the calling of the 5' RACE reads with MiXCR, one entry per CDR3 protein. The repertoire consists of some 630,000 distinct CDR3 sequences, with 7.1% occurring once and the leading ten covering roughly 1.6%. The sample was also linked to a second study, of yellow fever vaccine responses in identical twins. That paper notes: Reportedly, twins showed a vaccine T cell response that looked partly convergent and partly personalized.

The source material was PBMCs. This sequence joins TRBV11-2 and TRBJ1-3; D ambiguous. This clonotype was obtained from a woman younger than 35 in good health. The CDR3 reads CASSLEPAVRNTIYF. The DNA of the CDR3 is TGTGCCAGCAGCTTAGAGCCAGCAGTACGAAACACCATATATTTT.